The present TCR beta chain was sequenced within a study of human T cells and chemical hapten exposure. Study-wide background: TCR yield per sample varied, mainly due to pooled library volumes.

CDR1 is MNHEY and CDR2 is SVGAGI in the germline V gene. The CDR3 covers 16 residues. V was cut by 6 bases and J by 2 bases, with 18 bases left in between. This clonotype has just a few counts. TCRdb itself ran the RACE reads through MiXCR, one entry per CDR3 protein. The sample lists 300,000 to 350,000 distinct CDR3 sequences, around 7% occurring once. As for time point: patch test 1, 2 weeks after DPC sensitization. Treatment meaning: therapeutic diphenylcyclopropenone sensitization with weekly scalp DPC. Drawing of blood took place ahead of applying each patch test. The chain has TRBV6-5 and TRBJ2-3; D uncertain. The material was whole blood, obtained in connection with sensitization to the hapten diphenylcyclopropenone (DPC). The TCR was taken from a young woman with alopecia areata. Some clones in this sample may be carry-over from other donors' samples. The chain's CDR3 is CASRPLSGELTDTQYF. The CDR3 DNA sequence: TGTGCCAGCAGACCCCTTTCAGGTGAACTCACAGATACGCAGTATTTT.